These T cell receptor beta chains were read from a single sample in a study of Ad26.COV2.S vaccination and SARS-CoV-2 variants. The protocol was immunoSEQ multiplex PCR, while the TCRdb copy is restricted to in-frame clones and leaves out a portion. The sample lists 200,000 to 250,000 clones, around 87% seen once, with about 10% in the top ten. The source was peripheral blood, collected in a trial of Ad26.COV2.S vaccine versus placebo. Receptors originate from a person aged 18-65 years who received the Ad26.COV2.S COVID-19 vaccine or a placebo. Each CDR3 is given with its conserved first and last residue. Fields, in order: V gene, clone size, CDR3 protein. Where a row states a size, it is once, few, many or the class of an expanded clone; other rows omit it.

TRBV14,.,CASSPGQGYGYTF
TRBV7-9,.,CASSRTSGGNEQFF
TRBV4-1,.,CASSQGPGTGGSEQYF
TRBV4-3,.,CASSQDMVAGGVYEQYF
TRBV10-2,few,CASGGRSYEQYF
TRBV28,.,CASSAERGDQPQHF
TRBV19,.,CASTPFGRGASNYGYTF
TRBV24-1,.,CATSDSRRGGELFF
TRBV6-5,few,CASSLEANYGYTF
TRBV7-8,.,CASSLGQFNTEAFF
TRBV4-3,.,CASSQEDTRQETQYF
TRBV5-1,.,CASSSPQGTDTQYF
TRBV7-3,.,CASSPLRHTEAFF
TRBV19,.,CASSIQRGLGANQETQYF
TRBV7-8,.,CASSLEYEQYF
TRBV10-1,.,CASKQLASYNEQFF
TRBV29-1,.,CSVDRGTTYNEQFF
TRBV27,.,CASSLWADYNEQFF
TRBV20-1,.,CSASGVLRGQFF
TRBV4-2,.,CASSQEDSGASYEQYF
TRBV7-2,.,CASVTGVNSPLHF
TRBV5-1,.,CASSSRPGQTSYEQYF
TRBV7-6,.,CASSLGRAVGTDTQYF
TRBV6-1,.,CASSERNEQFF
TRBV6-5,.,CASSQTPGGVGGYTF
TRBV24-1,.,CATSVGGLGADTQYF
TRBV19,.,CASSPETRSDGYTF
TRBV14,once,CASSQESRTVEAFF
TRBV3-1/TRBV3-2,.,CASSPRVVGTEAFF
TRBV3-1/TRBV3-2,.,CASSHSGTGNTEAFF
TRBV30,.,CAWSWAAGNTIYF
TRBV7-9,once,CASSEPLSGSSYNEQFF
TRBV6-5,.,CASSYSSGGTGYGYTF
TRBV18,.,CASSPTGTPGTGELFF
TRBV18,.,CASSPDLPAEDNQPQHF
TRBV9,.,CASRSGKDYGYTF
TRBV7-9,.,CASSSPPGTAYNEQFF
TRBV4-2,.,CASSQGGYGDTGELFF
TRBV14,.,CASSQGTGLSSYEQYF
TRBV9,.,CASSVEYEPQVRSYEQYF
TRBV5-1,once,CASSLARSAVNYGYTF
TRBV6-6,.,CASSLLDIQGTTEAFF
TRBV9,.,CASSWETSVLGEQFF
TRBV7-3,.,CASSLGLTNPDTQYF
TRBV11-1,.,CASSGKDGSLFF
TRBV11-2,few,CASSLGQFYEQYF
TRBV29-1,.,CSVNTGGLADTQYF
TRBV15,.,CATSRGVGTARDTQYF
TRBV5-1,.,CASSLLQTDTQYF
TRBV7-2,.,CAIIGGTGGTGELFF
TRBV10-3,.,CAIKDTGTGSYEQYF
TRBV6-6,.,CASMPPGTDTQYF
TRBV5-6,.,CASHLALAKNIQYF
TRBV7-8,.,CASSQDGYEQYF
TRBV29-1,.,CSVEDRGGGYTF
TRBV28,.,CASSLSLRPGVQPQHF